A single TCR beta chain is shown here with its context. Assay: immunoSEQ multiplex PCR; the TCRdb copy retains only in-frame clones and omits some. The sample gives more than 250,000 clones, approximately 87% of which show up once; about 5.2% is in the top ten. The data stem from a study of blood T cell repertoires in COVID-19. Study in general: COVID-19 samples, acute and convalescent, were from the United States, Italy and Spain. PBMCs, B-cell-depleted T cells, or T cells were the source of the cDNA or gDNA that made up the material.

The CDR3 totals 19 residues. Germline CDR1 is SGHAT and CDR2 is FQNNGV. V was clipped by 5 bases and J by 5 bases; unmatched bases: 22. Participants were placed into cohorts based on the clinical history they reported. Recovery meant two consecutive negative NP/OP PCR tests, professional clearance, or resolved symptoms. This TCR was sampled from a woman aged 30 to 39 who had recovered from COVID-19. The sequencing input was PBMCs or T cells enriched from blood (not recorded which). The chain recombines TRBV11-2 with TRBJ1-1, with 8 nucleotides matching TRBD1. CDR3 protein: CASSLSRTGRIGMATEAFF. The DNA of the CDR3 is TGTGCCAGCAGCCTTAGCAGGACAGGGCGCATAGGTATGGCTACTGAAGCTTTCTTT.